Below are 6 T cell receptor beta chains sequenced from a single sample in a study of T cell responses to AZD1222 COVID-19 vaccine. Method: immunoSEQ multiplex PCR; TCRdb's copy keeps in-frame clones and lacks some. The data show around 180,000 clones, 85% to 90% seen once. Specimen: peripheral blood, collected on day 0 of AZD1222 vaccination. Receptors originate from an adult in good health.

The rearrangement joins TRBV28 to TRBJ2-7; a weak D match, TRBD1 (6 bases). The V and J ends lost 3 bases and 2 bases respectively, with 20 bases between them. CDR1 and CDR2 from the germline V gene are MDHEN and SYDVKM. The CDR3 runs 17 residues. CDR3 sequence (DNA): TGTGCCAGCAGTTTCCCCCCCGGAACAGGGCCCGCCTACGAGCAGTACTTC. It encodes CASSFPPGTGPAYEQYF.

The V call is TRBV7-2, the J call TRBJ2-2; no clear D gene. Deletions cut 5 bases from V and 3 bases from J, with 7 bases between. Germline values: CDR1 SGHTA, CDR2 FQGNSA. This CDR3 contains 13 residues. CDR3 sequence reads: CASSPMDTGELFF. CDR3 DNA: TGTGCCAGCAGCCCTATGGACACCGGGGAGCTGTTTTTT. The variable domain in full, with the rest retrieved from reference TRBV7-2 and TRBJ2-2, is GAGVSQSPSNKVTEKGKDVELRCDPISGHTALYWYRQSLGQGLEFLIYFQGNSAPDKSGLPSDRFSAERTGGSVSTLTIQRTQQEDSAVYLCASSPMDTGELFFGEGSRLTVL.

The V gene is TRBV10-2, the J gene TRBJ2-7, with D perhaps matching TRBD1 or TRBD2 (5 bases each). The CDR3 contains 20 residues. Germline V gene lookup returns CDR1 WSHSY and CDR2 SAAADI. Trimming cost V 0 bases and J 0 bases, with 24 bases left between them. The CDR3 DNA follows: TGCGCCAGCAGTGAGTCGGGGACCAGTCTGATATGCGTTAGCTCCTACGAGCAGTACGTC. This codes for CASSESGTSLICVSSYEQYV.

This sequence joins TRBV10-2 and TRBJ2-5, with 9 bases lining up with TRBD2. With 1 base clipped from V and 5 bases from J, the junction kept 5 bases outside the gene matches. The CDR3 is 15 amino acids. The germline gives CDR1 WSHSY, CDR2 SAAADI. The CDR3 bases are TGCGCCAGCAGTGAGTGGCTTAGCGGGGGTGAGACCCAGTACTTC. Encoded protein: CASSEWLSGGETQYF.

A single count supports this clone. The chain uses TRBV24-1 and TRBJ2-2, with D perhaps given as TRBD1 or TRBD2 (5 bases each). The CDR3 consists of 12 residues. Germline CDR1 KGHDR, CDR2 SFDVKD. The germline V and J ends were trimmed by 10 bases and 3 bases, with 8 bases remaining between them. The CDR3 coding sequence is TGTGCCACTGGGGGATACACCGGGGAGCTGTTTTTT. Amino acids: CATGGYTGELFF.

This clone appeared a single time. This chain links TRBV18 with TRBJ2-1; maybe TRBD1 (5 bases). Looked up from germline, CDR1 is KGHSH and CDR2 is LQKENI. The CDR3 runs 15 residues. Trimming removed 2 bases from V and 9 bases from J, with 17 bases in between. Here the CDR3 DNA reads TGTGCCAGCTCACCAAATGGGCAGGACACGGGTGAGCAGTTCTTC. Protein: CASSPNGQDTGEQFF.